The 4 T cell receptor beta chains below were found in one sample sequenced in a study of T cell repertoires in cytomegalovirus infection. These TCRs are of unknown antigen specificity. TCRdb passed the reads through MiXCR, listing each CDR3 protein once. The sample includes 640,000 or so distinct CDR3 sequences, around 32% of them seen just once. The sample here was cultured PBMCs, taken from culture after CMV antigen stimulation. All receptors come from a human donor in good health (CMV status not recorded). Some clones in this sample may be carry-over from other donors' samples.

This clonotype was detected a few times. This sequence joins TRBV2 and TRBJ1-2, with D possibly TRBD1 on 6 matching bases. Germline V gives CDR1 SNHLY, CDR2 FYNNEI. V was shortened by 10 bases and J by 2 bases, with 14 bases between the two germline ends. The CDR3 covers 13 residues. In DNA, the CDR3 is TGTGCCAACCCCCGGGACACCAACTATGGCTACACCTTC. The encoded protein is CANPRDTNYGYTF.

The CDR3 DNA follows: TGCGCCAGCAGCCAAGATTTATTTGGGGATCAGCCCCAGCATTTT. Protein: CASSQDLFGDQPQHF. The chain combines TRBV4-3 with TRBJ1-5; D unclear. Germline CDR1 and CDR2: LGHNA and YSLEER. V was shortened by 0 bases and J by 5 bases, with 11 bases between the two germline ends. The CDR3 length is 15 residues.

This chain uses TRBV5-6 with TRBJ1-5; a possible D gene is TRBD1 (6 bases). The CDR3 covers 16 residues. The germline V and J ends were trimmed by 4 bases and 7 bases, with 21 bases remaining between them. CDR1 SGHDT and CDR2 YYEEEE come from the germline V gene. This chain's CDR3 is CASSPRDRPTGQPQHF. The DNA for the CDR3 is TGTGCCAGCAGCCCGAGAGACAGGCCCACAGGGCAGCCCCAGCATTTT.

The chain joins TRBV10-1 to TRBJ2-3; TRBD2 matches 8 bases. There are 19 residues in the CDR3. Trimming took 4 bases from V and 2 from J; bases not matched to a gene: 17. Germline lookup yields CDR1 WNHNN and CDR2 SYGVQD (reference sequence). CDR3 bases: TGCGCCAGCAGTGGAACCCGGACTAGCTACACCACATCCACAGATACGCAGTATTTT. Amino acids: CASSGTRTSYTTSTDTQYF.